The rows below give T cell receptor beta chains drawn from one sample of a study of OX40 agonist ivuxolimab in advanced cancers. Here immunoSEQ multiplex PCR was the method, and the copy in TCRdb shows in-frame clones only, minus some. The table shows under 85,000 clones, with more than 75% occurring only once. The source material was CD4+ or CD8+ T cells sorted from blood, sampled in a trial of the OX40 agonist ivuxolimab. Receptors were obtained from an adult with an advanced solid tumor such as melanoma, head and neck, liver or kidney cancer. Both conserved end residues are part of each CDR3. A D gene is named only where the DNA matches it firmly. Rows may omit the clone size; those that give it use once, few, many or a size class.

d_call	clone_size	v_call	j_call	cdr3_nt	cdr3_aa
NA	NA	TRBV10-3	TRBJ2-2	TGTGCCATCAGTGAGCGGGGTGGGACCGGGGAGCTGTTTTTT	CAISERGGTGELFF
NA	NA	TRBV7-8	TRBJ1-1	TGTGCCAGCAGCTTTGGGGGAGCACCCACATCTAAAGCTTTCTTT	CASSFGGAPTSKAFF
NA	NA	TRBV10-1	TRBJ2-5	TGCGCCAGTTCTTCAGGGGGGGCAGATTTCGAGACCCAGTACTTC	CASSSGGADFETQYF
NA	once	TRBV12-5	TRBJ1-5	TGTGCTAGTGGTTTGCCTGGCGGCAATAGCAATCAGCCCCAGCATTTT	CASGLPGGNSNQPQHF
TRBD2	NA	TRBV15	TRBJ2-4	TGTGCCACCAAGGCGGGGGGCTGGGACATTCAGTACTTC	CATKAGGWDIQYF
NA	NA	TRBV11-2	TRBJ2-3	TGTGCCAGCAGCTTAGGGTTTGGGCCAGATACGCAGTATTTT	CASSLGFGPDTQYF
NA	NA	TRBV9	TRBJ1-2	TGTGCCAGCAGCCCCCTGGTGGGTGGCTACACCTTC	CASSPLVGGYTF
NA	few	TRBV29-1	TRBJ2-5	TGCAGCGTGGCAAACCGGGGCCTACAAGAGACCCAGTACTTC	CSVANRGLQETQYF
NA	NA	TRBV11-2	TRBJ2-5	TGTGCCAGCAGCCCCCGAGAGACCCAGTACTTC	CASSPRETQYF
NA	NA	TRBV4-1	TRBJ2-3	TGCGCCAGCAGCCAAGGCCCTAGCAGAACCACAGATACGCAGTATTTT	CASSQGPSRTTDTQYF
TRBD1	NA	TRBV2	TRBJ2-1	TGTGCCAGCAGTAAGGACAGGGGCTCCTACAATGAGCAGTTCTTC	CASSKDRGSYNEQFF
TRBD2	NA	TRBV5-1	TRBJ2-3	TGCGCCAGCAGCTCGGCGGGAGGGGACACAGATACGCAGTATTTT	CASSSAGGDTDTQYF
TRBD2	NA	TRBV5-8	TRBJ2-1	TGTGCCAGCAGCCCCCTCGGGACTAGCGGGAGGGCAGGGAACAATGAGCAGTTCTTC	CASSPLGTSGRAGNNEQFF
NA	NA	TRBV14	TRBJ2-3	TGTGCCAGCAGCCCCGGACAGTATTCTAGCACAGATACGCAGTATTTT	CASSPGQYSSTDTQYF